Following are 12 T cell receptor beta chains from one sample sequenced in a study of beta chain features in type 1 diabetes (dated by TCRdb to the late 2010s). General findings and caveats noted by the study authors: Type 1 diabetes patients showed a moderate but significant shortening of TCRB CDR3 length in all four CD4+ subsets.

These TCRs are of unknown antigen specificity. The protocol used for the library was the immunoSEQ multiplex PCR assay. The High Capacity cDNA Reverse Transcription Kit was used to reverse transcribe all of the isolated RNA, meaning that expressed TCRB transcripts were what got sequenced. What TCRdb holds here is the immuneACCESS table cut down to in-frame rearrangements. Part of the clones is not present; checked against another copy, under half of the missing clones reflect an unresolved V gene, and the others are unexplained. For this sample there are hundreds of thousands of clones; approximately 9.7% appear just once. The ten largest clonotypes hold about 1% of the sample. The sample was central memory CD4+ T cells from blood. The receptors come from a man aged 25-45 years with type 1 diabetes.

This chain joins TRBV7-9 and TRBJ1-5; D is unresolved. This CDR3 contains 15 residues. V was clipped by 1 base and J by 5 bases, with 12 bases between them. Germline V CDR1 and CDR2: SEHNR, FQNEAQ (reference sequence). The DNA of the CDR3 is TGTGCCAGCAGCTTAGACAGCCGAGGAGATCAGCCCCAGCATTTT. Translated, it gives CASSLDSRGDQPQHF.

The chain uses TRBV28 and TRBJ1-1, with 9 nucleotides matching TRBD1. In germline, CDR1 is MDHEN, CDR2 SYDVKM. This CDR3 has 15 residues. After removal of 7 bases from V and 6 bases from J, the junction contained 12 bases not matched to a gene. In DNA form, the CDR3 reads TGTGCCAGCATCGAACCGGGACAGGGATTTCCTGAAGCTTTCTTT. Protein: CASIEPGQGFPEAFF. Combining the CDR3 with reference TRBV28 and TRBJ1-1 gives the whole variable domain DVKVTQSSRYLVKRTGEKVFLECVQDMDHENMFWYRQDPGLGLRLIYFSYDVKMKEKGDIPEGYSVSREKKERFSLILESASTNQTSMYLCASIEPGQGFPEAFFGQGTRLTVV.

This clone was found many times. The chain couples TRBV14 to TRBJ1-2, with 8 nucleotides matching TRBD1. V dropped 1 base and J dropped 5; count of bases not matched to a gene: 6. CDR3 size: 15 residues. CDR1 and CDR2 from the germline V gene are SGHDN and FVKESK. The CDR3 spells CASSQAGTGIYGYTF. CDR3 sequence (DNA): TGTGCCAGCAGCCAAGCCGGGACAGGAATTTATGGCTACACCTTC. Complete variable domain (other parts from reference TRBV14 and TRBJ1-2): EAGVTQFPSHSVIEKGQTVTLRCDPISGHDNLYWYRRVMGKEIKFLLHFVKESKQDESGMPNNRFLAERTGGTYSTLKVQPAELEDSGVYFCASSQAGTGIYGYTFGSGTRLTVV.

This clone was counted between two and nine times. The chain uses TRBV18 and TRBJ2-1; perhaps TRBD1 as D (5 bases). The ends were cut back, 0 bases at V and 9 bases at J, with 12 bases in the middle. Germline V lookup: CDR1 KGHSH, CDR2 LQKENI. This CDR3 has 14 residues. CDR3 protein: CASSPPFQGSEQFF. The CDR3, as DNA: TGTGCCAGCTCACCACCGTTCCAGGGATCTGAGCAGTTCTTC.

The chain joins TRBV5-6 to TRBJ1-2; TRBD1 matches at 9 bases. V lost 6 bases, J lost 4 bases, and 16 bases stayed unmatched. CDR1 is SGHDT, CDR2 YYEEEE, per germline. This CDR3 has 17 residues. The CDR3 DNA reads TGTGCCAGCACCGTCGCACTCCGGGACAGGGACTTCTATGGCTACACCTTC. Translation gives CASTVALRDRDFYGYTF. Complete variable domain (other parts from reference TRBV5-6 and TRBJ1-2): DAGVTQSPTHLIKTRGQQVTLRCSPKSGHDTVSWYQQALGQGPQFIFQYYEEEERQRGNFPDRFSGHQFPNYSSELNVNALLLGDSALYLCASTVALRDRDFYGYTFGSGTRLTVV.

The chain has TRBV5-1 and TRBJ1-6, with 7 bases fitting TRBD1. The CDR3 is made up of 15 amino acids. CDR1 and CDR2 from the germline V gene are SGHRS and YFSETQ. J lost 9 bases, V lost 4 bases, and 10 bases had no gene match. CDR3 region: CASSPDQGGGSPLHF. CDR3 nucleotides: TGCGCCAGCAGCCCCGATCAGGGGGGCGGTTCACCCCTCCACTTT.

The V and J genes are TRBV30 and TRBJ1-1; D is ambiguous. Germline V lookup: CDR1 GTSNPN, CDR2 SVGIG (reference sequence). V lost 5 bases, J lost 1 base, and 11 bases lay in between. The CDR3 contains 13 residues. For the CDR3, the DNA is TGTGCCTGGGGTACGGGAGGGAACACTGAAGCTTTCTTT. Translated, it gives CAWGTGGNTEAFF.

For this clone: This may stem from a read error, because a much larger clone lies one nucleotide away. The V and J genes are TRBV6-5 and TRBJ2-7, with 7 bases fitting TRBD1. V dropped 6 bases and J dropped 2; count of bases not matched to a gene: 4. The germline gives CDR1 MNHEY, CDR2 SVGAGI. The CDR3 length is 13 residues. Written as DNA, the CDR3 is TGTGCCAGCAGCGCAGGGGGAACCTACGAGCAGTACTTC. This encodes CASSAGGTYEQYF.

This clone has just a few counts. This chain connects TRBV5-6 to TRBJ1-2, with no clear D. V lost 5 bases and J lost 4, with 15 bases in between. This CDR3 contains 14 residues. The V gene's germline CDR1 is SGHDT and CDR2 YYEEEE. The CDR3 region has the DNA TGTGCCAGCAGTTTAGACCGGCACCCCTATGGCTACACCTTC. Amino acid sequence: CASSLDRHPYGYTF.

The CDR3 here is CASSSDPGAFSYEQYF. The CDR3 DNA reads TGTGCCAGCAGCTCAGACCCAGGAGCCTTCTCCTACGAGCAGTACTTC. The chain joins TRBV7-2 to TRBJ2-7, with D uncertain. There are 16 residues in the CDR3. CDR1 SGHTA and CDR2 FQGNSA come from the germline V gene. V was trimmed by 4 bases and J by 0 bases, leaving 16 bases between them.

This clone occurred a few times. The chain recombines TRBV28 with TRBJ2-1; 11 positions agree with TRBD1. The CDR3 extends over 19 amino acids. The junction had 13 bases not matched to a gene; V was cut back by 6 bases and J by 0 bases. Germline V gives CDR1 MDHEN, CDR2 SYDVKM. The CDR3 sequence is CASRPPRDRGSSSYNEQFF. In DNA, the CDR3 is TGTGCCAGCAGACCCCCCCGGGACAGGGGGAGCAGCTCCTACAATGAGCAGTTCTTC.

V usage is TRBV25-1 and J usage is TRBJ1-2, with D maybe TRBD1 (5 bases). Trimming shortened V by 6 bases and J by 8 bases, and 13 bases separated the two germline ends. The V gene's germline CDR1 is MGHDK and CDR2 SYGVNS. The CDR3 has 12 amino acids. The CDR3 DNA follows: TGTGCCAGCAGATCAGGGTCGCGGGGCTACACCTTC. Translation gives CASRSGSRGYTF.